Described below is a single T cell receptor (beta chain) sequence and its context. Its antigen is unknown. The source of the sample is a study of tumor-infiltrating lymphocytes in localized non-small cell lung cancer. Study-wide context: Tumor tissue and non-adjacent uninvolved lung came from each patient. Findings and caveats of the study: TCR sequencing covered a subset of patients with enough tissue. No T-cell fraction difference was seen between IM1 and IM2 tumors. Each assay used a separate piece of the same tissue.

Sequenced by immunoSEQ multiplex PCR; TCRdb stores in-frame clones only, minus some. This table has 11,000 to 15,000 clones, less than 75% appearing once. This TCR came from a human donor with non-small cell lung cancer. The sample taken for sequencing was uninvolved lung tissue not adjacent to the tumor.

In nucleotides, the CDR3 is TGTGCCAGCAGCCCTAGACCGGGAACCGATAATTCACCCCTCCACTTT. Translation: CASSPRPGTDNSPLHF. V and J are TRBV7-9 and TRBJ1-6; D not certain. The CDR3 spans 16 residues. V lost 5 bases and J lost 5, with 16 bases in between. The germline gives CDR1 SEHNR, CDR2 FQNEAQ (reference sequence).